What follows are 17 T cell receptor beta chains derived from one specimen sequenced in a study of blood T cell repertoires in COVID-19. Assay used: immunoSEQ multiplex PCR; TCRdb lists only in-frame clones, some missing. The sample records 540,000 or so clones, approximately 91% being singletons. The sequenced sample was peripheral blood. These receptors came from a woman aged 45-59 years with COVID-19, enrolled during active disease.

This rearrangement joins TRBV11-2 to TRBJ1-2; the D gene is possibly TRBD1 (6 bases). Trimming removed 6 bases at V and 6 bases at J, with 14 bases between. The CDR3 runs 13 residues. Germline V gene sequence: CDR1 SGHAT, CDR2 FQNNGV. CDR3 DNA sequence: TGTGCCAGCAGTCCAGGGGACGTAGATGGCTACACCTTC. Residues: CASSPGDVDGYTF. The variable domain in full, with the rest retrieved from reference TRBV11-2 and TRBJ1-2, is EAGVAQSPRYKIIEKRQSVAFWCNPISGHATLYWYQQILGQGPKLLIQFQNNGVVDDSQLPKDRFSAERLKGVDSTLKIQPAKLEDSAVYLCASSPGDVDGYTFGSGTRLTVV.

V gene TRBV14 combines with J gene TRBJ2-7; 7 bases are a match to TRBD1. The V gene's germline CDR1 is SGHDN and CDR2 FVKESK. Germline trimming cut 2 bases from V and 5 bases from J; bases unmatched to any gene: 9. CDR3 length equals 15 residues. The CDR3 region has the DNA TGTGCCAGCAGCCAACGCCGAGAAGGGGGCAACGAGCAGTACTTC. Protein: CASSQRREGGNEQYF.

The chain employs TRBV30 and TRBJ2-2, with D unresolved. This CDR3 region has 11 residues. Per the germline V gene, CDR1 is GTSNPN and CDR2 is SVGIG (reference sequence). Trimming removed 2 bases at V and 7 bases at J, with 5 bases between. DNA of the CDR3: TGTGCCTGGAGTTCGGGCGGGGAGCTGTTTTTT. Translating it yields CAWSSGGELFF.

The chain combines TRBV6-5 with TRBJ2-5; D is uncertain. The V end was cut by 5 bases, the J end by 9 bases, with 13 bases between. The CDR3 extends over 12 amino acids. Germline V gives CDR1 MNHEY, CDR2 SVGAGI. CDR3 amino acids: CASSTTRGPQYF. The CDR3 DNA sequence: TGTGCCAGCAGTACCACCCGTGGCCCCCAGTACTTC.

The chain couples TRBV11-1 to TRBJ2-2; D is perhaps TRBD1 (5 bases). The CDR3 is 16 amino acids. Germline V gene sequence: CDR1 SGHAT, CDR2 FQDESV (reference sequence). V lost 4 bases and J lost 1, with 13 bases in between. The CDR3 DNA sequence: TGTGCCAGCAGCTCTCCGAGAGACAGGAACACCGGGGAGCTGTTTTTT. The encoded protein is CASSSPRDRNTGELFF.

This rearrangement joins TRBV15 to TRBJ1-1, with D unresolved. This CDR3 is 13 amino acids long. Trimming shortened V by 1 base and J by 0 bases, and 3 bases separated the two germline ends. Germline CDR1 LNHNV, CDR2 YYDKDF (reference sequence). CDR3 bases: TGTGCCACCAGCAGAGTAATGAACACTGAAGCTTTCTTT. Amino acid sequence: CATSRVMNTEAFF.

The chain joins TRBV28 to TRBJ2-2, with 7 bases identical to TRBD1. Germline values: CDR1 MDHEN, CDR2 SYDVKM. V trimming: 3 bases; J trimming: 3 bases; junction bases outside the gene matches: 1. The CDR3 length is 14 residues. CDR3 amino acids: CASSFQGDTGELFF. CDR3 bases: TGTGCCAGCAGTTTTCAGGGGGACACCGGGGAGCTGTTTTTT. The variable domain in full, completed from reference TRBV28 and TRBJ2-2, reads DVKVTQSSRYLVKRTGEKVFLECVQDMDHENMFWYRQDPGLGLRLIYFSYDVKMKEKGDIPEGYSVSREKKERFSLILESASTNQTSMYLCASSFQGDTGELFFGEGSRLTVL.

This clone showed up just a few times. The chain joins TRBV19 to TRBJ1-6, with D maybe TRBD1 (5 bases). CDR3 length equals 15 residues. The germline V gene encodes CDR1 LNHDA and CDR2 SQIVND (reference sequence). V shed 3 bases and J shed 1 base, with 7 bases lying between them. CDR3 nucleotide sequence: TGTGCCAGTAGTATGGGGGGATCCTATAATTCACCCCTCCACTTT. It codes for CASSMGGSYNSPLHF.

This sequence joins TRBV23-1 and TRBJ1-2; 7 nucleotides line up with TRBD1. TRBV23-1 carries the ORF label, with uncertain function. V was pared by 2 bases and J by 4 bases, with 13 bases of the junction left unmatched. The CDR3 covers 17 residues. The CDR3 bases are TGCGCCAGCAGTCAACCGGCGGGGACAGATATACTCTATGGCTACACCTTC. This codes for CASSQPAGTDILYGYTF.

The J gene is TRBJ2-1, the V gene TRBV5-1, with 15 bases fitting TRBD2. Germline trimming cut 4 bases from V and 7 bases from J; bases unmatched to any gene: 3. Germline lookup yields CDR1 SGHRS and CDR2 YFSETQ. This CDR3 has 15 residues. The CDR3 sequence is CASSQGLAGGNEQFF. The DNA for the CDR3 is TGCGCCAGCAGCCAAGGACTAGCGGGGGGGAATGAGCAGTTCTTC.

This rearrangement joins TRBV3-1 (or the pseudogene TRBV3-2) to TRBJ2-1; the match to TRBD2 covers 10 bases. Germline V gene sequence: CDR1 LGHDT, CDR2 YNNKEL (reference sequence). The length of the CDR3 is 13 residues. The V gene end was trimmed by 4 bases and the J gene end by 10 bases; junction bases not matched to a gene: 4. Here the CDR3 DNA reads TGTGCCAGCAGCCTGGGGACTAGCGCGGAGCAGTTCTTC. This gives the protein CASSLGTSAEQFF.

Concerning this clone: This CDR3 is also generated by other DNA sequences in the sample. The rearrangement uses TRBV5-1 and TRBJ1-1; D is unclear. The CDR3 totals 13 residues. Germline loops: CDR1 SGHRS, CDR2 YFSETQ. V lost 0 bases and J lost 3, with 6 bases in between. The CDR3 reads CASSLGGDTEAFF. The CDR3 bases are TGCGCCAGCAGCTTGGGGGGAGACACTGAAGCTTTCTTT.

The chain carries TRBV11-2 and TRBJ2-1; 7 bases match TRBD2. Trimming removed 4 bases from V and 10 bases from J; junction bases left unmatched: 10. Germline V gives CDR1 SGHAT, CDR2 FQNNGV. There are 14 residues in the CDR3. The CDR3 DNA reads TGTGCCAGCAGCTCTTTCCGACTAGCCCAGGAGCAGTTCTTC. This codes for CASSSFRLAQEQFF. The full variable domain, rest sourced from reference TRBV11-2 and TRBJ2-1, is EAGVAQSPRYKIIEKRQSVAFWCNPISGHATLYWYQQILGQGPKLLIQFQNNGVVDDSQLPKDRFSAERLKGVDSTLKIQPAKLEDSAVYLCASSSFRLAQEQFFGPGTRLTVL.

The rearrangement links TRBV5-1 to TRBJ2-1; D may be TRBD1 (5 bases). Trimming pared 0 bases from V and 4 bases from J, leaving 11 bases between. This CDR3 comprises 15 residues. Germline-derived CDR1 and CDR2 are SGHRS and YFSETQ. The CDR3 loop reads CASSLAGPPYNEQFF. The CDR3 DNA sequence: TGCGCCAGCAGCTTGGCAGGGCCCCCTTACAATGAGCAGTTCTTC.

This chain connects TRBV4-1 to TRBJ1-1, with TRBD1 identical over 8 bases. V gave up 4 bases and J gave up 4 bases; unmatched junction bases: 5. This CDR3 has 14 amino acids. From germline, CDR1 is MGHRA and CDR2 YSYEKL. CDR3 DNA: TGCGCCAGCAGCCTGCGGACAGGGCGCACTGAAGCTTTCTTT. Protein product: CASSLRTGRTEAFF.

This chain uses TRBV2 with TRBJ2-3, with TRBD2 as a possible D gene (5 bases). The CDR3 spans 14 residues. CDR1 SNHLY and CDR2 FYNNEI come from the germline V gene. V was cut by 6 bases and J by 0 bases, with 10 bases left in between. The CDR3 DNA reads TGTGCCAGCAGGAGGGCGACTAGCACAGATACGCAGTATTTT. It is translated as CASRRATSTDTQYF. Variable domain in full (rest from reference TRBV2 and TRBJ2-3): EPEVTQTPSHQVTQMGQEVILRCVPISNHLYFYWYRQILGQKVEFLVSFYNNEISEKSEIFDDQFSVERPDGSNFTLKIRSTKLEDSAMYFCASRRATSTDTQYFGPGTRLTVL.

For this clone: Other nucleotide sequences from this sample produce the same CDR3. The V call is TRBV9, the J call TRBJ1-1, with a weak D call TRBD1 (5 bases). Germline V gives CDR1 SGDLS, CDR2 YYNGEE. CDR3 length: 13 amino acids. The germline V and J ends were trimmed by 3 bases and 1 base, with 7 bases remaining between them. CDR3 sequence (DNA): TGTGCCAGCAGCGCCGGACAGAACACTGAAGCTTTCTTT. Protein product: CASSAGQNTEAFF.